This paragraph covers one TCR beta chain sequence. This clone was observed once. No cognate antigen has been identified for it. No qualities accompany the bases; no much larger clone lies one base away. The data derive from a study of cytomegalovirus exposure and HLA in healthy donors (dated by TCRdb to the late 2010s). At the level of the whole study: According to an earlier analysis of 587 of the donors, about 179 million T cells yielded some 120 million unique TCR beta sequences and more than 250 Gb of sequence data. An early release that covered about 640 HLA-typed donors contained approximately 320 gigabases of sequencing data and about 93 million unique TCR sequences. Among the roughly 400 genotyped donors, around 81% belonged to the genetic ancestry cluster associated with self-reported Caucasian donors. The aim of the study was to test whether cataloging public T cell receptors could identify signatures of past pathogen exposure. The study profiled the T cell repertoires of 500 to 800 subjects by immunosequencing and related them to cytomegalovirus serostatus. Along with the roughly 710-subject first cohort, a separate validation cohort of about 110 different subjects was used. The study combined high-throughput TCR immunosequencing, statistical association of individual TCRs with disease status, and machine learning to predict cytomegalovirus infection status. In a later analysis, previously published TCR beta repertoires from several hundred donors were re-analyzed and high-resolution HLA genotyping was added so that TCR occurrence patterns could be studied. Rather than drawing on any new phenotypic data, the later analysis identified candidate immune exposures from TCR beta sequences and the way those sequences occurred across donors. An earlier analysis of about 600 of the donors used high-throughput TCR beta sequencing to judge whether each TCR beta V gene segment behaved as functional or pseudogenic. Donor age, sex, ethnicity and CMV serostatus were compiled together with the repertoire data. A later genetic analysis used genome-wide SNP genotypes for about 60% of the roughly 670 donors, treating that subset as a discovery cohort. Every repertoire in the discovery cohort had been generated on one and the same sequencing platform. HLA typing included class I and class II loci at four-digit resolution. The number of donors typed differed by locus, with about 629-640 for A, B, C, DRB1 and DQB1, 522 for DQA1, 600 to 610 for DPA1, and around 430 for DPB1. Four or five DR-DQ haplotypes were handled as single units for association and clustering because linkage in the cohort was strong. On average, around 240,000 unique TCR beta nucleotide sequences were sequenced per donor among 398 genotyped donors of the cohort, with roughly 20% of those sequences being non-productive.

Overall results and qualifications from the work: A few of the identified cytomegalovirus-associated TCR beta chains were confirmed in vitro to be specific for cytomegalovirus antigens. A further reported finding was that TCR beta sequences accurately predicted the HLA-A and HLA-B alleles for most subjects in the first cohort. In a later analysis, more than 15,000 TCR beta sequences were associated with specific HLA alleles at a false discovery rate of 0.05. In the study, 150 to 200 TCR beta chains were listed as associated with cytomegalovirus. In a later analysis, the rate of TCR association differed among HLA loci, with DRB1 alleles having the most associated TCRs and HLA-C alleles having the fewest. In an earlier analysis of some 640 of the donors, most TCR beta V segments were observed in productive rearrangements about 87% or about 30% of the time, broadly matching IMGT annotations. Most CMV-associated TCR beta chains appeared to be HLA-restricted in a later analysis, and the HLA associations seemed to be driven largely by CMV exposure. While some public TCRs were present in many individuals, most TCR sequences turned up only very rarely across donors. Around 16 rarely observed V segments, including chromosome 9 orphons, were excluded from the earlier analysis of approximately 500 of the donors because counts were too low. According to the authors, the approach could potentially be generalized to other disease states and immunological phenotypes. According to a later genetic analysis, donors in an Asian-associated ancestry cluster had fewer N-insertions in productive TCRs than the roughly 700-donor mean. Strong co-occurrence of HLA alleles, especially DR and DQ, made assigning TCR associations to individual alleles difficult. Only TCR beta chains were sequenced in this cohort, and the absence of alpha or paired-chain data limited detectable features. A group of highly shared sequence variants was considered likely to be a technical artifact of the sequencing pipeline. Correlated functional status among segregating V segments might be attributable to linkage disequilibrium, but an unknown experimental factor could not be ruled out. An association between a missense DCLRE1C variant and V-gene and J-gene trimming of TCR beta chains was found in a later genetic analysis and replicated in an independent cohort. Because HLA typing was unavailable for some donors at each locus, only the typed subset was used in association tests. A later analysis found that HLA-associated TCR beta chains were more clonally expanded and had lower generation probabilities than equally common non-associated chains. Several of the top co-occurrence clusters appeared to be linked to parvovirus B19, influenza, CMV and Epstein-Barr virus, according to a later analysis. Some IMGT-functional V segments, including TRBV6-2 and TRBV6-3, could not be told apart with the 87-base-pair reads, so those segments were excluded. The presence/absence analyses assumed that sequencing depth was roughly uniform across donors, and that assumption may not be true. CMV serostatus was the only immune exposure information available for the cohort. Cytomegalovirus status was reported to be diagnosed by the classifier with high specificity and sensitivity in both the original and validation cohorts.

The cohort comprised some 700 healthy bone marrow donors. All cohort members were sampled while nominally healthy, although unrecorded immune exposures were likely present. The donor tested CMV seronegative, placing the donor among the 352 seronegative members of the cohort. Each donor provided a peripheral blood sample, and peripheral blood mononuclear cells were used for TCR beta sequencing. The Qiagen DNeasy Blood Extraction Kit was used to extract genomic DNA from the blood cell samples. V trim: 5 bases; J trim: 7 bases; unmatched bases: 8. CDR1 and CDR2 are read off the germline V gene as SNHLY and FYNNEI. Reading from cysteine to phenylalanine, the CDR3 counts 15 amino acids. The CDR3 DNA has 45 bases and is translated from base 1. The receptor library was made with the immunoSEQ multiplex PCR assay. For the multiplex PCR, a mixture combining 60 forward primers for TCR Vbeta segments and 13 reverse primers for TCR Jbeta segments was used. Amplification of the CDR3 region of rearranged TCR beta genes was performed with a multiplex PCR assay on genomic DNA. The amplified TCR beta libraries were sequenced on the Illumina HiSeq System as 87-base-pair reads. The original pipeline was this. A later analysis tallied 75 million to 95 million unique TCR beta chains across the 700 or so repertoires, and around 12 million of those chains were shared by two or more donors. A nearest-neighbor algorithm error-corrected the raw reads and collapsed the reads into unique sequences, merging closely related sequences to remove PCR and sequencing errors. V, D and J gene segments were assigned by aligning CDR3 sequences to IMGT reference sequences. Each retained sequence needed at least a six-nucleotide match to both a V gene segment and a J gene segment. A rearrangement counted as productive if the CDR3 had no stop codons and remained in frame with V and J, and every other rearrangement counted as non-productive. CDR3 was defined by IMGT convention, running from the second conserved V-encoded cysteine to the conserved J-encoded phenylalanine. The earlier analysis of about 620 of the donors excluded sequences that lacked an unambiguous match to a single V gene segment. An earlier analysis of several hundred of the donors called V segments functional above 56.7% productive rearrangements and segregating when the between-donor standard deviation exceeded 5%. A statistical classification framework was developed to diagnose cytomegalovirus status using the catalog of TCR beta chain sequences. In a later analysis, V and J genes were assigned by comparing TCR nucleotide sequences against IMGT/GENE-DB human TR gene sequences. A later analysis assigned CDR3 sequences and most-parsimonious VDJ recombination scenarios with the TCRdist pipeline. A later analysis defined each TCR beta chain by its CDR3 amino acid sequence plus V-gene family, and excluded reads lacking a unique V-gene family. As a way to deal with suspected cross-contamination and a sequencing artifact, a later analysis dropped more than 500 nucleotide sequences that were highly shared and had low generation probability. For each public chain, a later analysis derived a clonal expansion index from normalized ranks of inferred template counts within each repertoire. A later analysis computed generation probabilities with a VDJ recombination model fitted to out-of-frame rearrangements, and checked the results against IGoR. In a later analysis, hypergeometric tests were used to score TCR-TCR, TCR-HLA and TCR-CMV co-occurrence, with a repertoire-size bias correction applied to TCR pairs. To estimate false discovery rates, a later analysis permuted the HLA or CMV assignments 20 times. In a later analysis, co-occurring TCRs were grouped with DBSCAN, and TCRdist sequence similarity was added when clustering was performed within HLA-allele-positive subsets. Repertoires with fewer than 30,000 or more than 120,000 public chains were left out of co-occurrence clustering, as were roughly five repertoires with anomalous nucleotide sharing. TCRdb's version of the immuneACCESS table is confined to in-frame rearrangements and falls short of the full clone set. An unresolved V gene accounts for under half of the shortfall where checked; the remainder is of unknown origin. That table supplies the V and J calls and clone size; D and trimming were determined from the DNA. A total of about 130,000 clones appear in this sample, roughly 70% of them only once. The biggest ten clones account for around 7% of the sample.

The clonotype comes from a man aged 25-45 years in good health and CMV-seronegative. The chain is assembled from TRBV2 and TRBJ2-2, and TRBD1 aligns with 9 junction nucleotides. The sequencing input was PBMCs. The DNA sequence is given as TGTGCCAGCAGTTACCCGGGACAGGGAATCGGGGAGCTGTTTTTT. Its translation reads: CASSYPGQGIGELFF.